This T cell receptor (beta chain) was recorded in a study of CD8 T cells in Susac syndrome. Reverse transcription of roughly 0.5 to 1 ug RNA was performed with random hexamers. TCR beta CDR3 was amplified by immunoSEQ covering 54 Vbeta and 13 Jbeta. MiXCR was run by TCRdb on the immunoSEQ multiplex PCR reads, yielding one entry per CDR3 protein. The repertoire holds 150,000 to 200,000 distinct CDR3 sequences, with 93% as singletons. The CDR3 runs 14 residues. Germline V gene lookup returns CDR1 SGHRS and CDR2 YFSETQ. With 3 bases removed from V and 1 base from J, the gap between germline ends came to 10 bases. Sequencing targeted TCR beta in T cells from blood (CD8+ and CD4+).

The chain combines TRBV5-1 with TRBJ1-1; D gene uncertain. Sequencing used CD4+ T cells from PBMCs. The sequence was collected from a human donor with multiple sclerosis. The CDR3 nucleotides read TGCGCCAGCAGCTCCACCCGGGGGAACACTGAAGCTTTCTTT. Encoded protein: CASSSTRGNTEAFF.